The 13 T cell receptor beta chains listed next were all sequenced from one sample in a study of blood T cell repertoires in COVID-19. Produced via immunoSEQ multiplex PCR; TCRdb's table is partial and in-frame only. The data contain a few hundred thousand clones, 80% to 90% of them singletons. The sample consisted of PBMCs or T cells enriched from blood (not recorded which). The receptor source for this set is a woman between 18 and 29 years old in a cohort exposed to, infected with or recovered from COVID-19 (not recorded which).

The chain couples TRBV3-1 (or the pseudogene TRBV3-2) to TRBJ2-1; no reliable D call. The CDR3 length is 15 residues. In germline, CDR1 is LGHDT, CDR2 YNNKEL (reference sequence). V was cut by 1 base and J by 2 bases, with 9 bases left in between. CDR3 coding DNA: TGTGCCAGCAGCCAAGTCCTGGCGGCCTACAATGAGCAGTTCTTC. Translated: CASSQVLAAYNEQFF.

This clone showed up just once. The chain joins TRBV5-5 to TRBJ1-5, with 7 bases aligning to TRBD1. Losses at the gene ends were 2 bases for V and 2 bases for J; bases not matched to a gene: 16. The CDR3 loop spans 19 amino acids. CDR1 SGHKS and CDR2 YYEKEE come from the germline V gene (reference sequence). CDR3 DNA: TGTGCCAGCAGCTTCCGCCATCTGGACAGGTTTGAGGGCAATCAGCCCCAGCATTTT. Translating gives CASSFRHLDRFEGNQPQHF.

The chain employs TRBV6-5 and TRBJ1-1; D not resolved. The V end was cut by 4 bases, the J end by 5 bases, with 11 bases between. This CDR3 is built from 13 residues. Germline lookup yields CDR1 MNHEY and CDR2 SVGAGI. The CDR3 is CASSSGLRTEAFF. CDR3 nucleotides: TGTGCCAGCAGTTCCGGTTTACGGACTGAAGCTTTCTTT.

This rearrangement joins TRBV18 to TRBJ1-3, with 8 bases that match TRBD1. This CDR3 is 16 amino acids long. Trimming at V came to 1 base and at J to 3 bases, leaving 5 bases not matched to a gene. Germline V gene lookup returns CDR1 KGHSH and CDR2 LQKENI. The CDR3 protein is CASSPQDRAVGNTIYF. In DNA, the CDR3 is TGTGCCAGCTCACCACAGGACAGGGCAGTTGGAAACACCATATATTTT.

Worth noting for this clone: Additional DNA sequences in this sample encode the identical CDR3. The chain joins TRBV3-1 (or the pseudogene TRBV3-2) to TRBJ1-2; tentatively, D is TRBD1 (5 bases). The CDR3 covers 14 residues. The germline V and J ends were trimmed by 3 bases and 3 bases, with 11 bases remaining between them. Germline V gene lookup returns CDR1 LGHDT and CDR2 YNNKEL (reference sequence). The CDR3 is CASSQGEGYYGYTF. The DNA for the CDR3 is TGTGCCAGCAGCCAGGGGGAGGGTTACTATGGCTACACCTTC.

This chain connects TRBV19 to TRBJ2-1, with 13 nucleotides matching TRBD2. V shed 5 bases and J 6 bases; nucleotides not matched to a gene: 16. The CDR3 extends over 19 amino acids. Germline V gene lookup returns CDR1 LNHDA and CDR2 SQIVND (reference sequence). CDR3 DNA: TGTGCCAGTAGTTCTTACGCATCAGGACTAGCGGGAGTGGGCAATGAGCAGTTCTTC. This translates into CASSSYASGLAGVGNEQFF.

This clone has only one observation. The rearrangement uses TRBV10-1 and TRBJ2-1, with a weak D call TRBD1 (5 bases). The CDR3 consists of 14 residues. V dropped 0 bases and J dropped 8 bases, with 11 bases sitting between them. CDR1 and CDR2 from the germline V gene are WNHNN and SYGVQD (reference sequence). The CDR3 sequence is CASSESGRVHEQFF. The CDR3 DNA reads TGCGCCAGCAGTGAGTCGGGCAGGGTACATGAGCAGTTCTTC.

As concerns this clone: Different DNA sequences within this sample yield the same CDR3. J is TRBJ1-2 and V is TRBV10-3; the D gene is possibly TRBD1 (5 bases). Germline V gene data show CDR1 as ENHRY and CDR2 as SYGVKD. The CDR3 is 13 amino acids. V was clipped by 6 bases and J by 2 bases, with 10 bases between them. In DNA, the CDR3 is TGTGCCATCAGGGGAGGACAAAACTATGGCTACACCTTC. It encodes CAIRGGQNYGYTF.

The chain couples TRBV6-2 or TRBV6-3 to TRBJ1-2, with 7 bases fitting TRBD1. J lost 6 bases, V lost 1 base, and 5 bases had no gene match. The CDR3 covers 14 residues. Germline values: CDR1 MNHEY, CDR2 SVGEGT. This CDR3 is CASSYFAGGDGYTF. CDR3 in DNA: TGTGCCAGCAGTTACTTTGCAGGGGGAGATGGCTACACCTTC.

In DNA, the CDR3 is TGTGCCAGCAGCGTAGGGGGGTCGGGAGGCTTCAATGAGCAGTTCTTC. Translating it yields CASSVGGSGGFNEQFF. V is TRBV9 and J is TRBJ2-1; 7 bases are shared with TRBD2. The V segment lost 0 bases and the J segment 6 bases; nucleotides outside the gene matches: 9. The CDR3 covers 16 residues. CDR1 SGDLS and CDR2 YYNGEE come from the germline V gene. The complete variable domain, with remaining parts taken from reference TRBV9 and TRBJ2-1, reads DSGVTQTPKHLITATGQRVTLRCSPRSGDLSVYWYQQSLDQGLQFLIQYYNGEERAKGNILERFSAQQFPDLHSELNLSSLELGDSALYFCASSVGGSGGFNEQFFGPGTRLTVL.

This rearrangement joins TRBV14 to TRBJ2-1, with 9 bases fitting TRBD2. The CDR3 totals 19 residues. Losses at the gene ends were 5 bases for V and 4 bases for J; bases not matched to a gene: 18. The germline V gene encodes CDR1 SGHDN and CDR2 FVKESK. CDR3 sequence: CASSSTGTSKYVGYNEQFF. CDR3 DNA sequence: TGTGCCAGCAGCTCTACCGGGACTAGCAAGTATGTGGGATACAATGAGCAGTTCTTC.

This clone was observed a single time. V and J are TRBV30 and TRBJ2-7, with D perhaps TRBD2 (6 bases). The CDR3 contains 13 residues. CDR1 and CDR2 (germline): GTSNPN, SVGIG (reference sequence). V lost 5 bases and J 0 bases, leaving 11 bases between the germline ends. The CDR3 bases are TGTGCCTGGGGGACTGCCGCCTCCTACGAGCAGTACTTC. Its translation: CAWGTAASYEQYF.

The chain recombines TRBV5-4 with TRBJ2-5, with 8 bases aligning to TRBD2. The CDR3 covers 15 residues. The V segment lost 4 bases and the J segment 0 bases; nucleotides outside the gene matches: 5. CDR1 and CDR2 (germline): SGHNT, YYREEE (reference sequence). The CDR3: CASSPSGGNQETQYF. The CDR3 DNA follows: TGTGCCAGCAGCCCCAGCGGGGGTAACCAAGAGACCCAGTACTTC.